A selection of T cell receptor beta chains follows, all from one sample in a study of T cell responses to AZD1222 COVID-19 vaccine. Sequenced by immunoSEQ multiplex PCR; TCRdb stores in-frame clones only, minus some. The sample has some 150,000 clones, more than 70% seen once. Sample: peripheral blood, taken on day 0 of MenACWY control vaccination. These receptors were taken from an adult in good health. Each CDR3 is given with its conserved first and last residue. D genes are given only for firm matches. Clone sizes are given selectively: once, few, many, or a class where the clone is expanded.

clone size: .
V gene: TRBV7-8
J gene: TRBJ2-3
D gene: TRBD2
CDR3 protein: CGSTRGGFPYTDTQYF
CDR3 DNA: TGTGGTTCGACTCGGGGGGGGTTCCCTTACACAGATACGCAGTATTTT

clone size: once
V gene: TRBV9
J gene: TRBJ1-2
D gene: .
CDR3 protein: CASTLGGQVDYGYTF
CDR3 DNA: TGTGCCAGCACCTTGGGAGGGCAAGTCGACTATGGCTACACCTTC

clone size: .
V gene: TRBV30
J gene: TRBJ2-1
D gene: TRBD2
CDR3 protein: CAWVAGLHPSLNEQFF
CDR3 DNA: TGTGCCTGGGTAGCGGGACTGCACCCCTCATTAAATGAGCAGTTCTTC

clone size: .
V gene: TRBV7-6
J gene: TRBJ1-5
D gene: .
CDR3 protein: CASSLGQGWNQPQHF
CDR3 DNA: TGTGCCAGCAGCTTAGGGCAGGGTTGGAATCAGCCCCAGCATTTT

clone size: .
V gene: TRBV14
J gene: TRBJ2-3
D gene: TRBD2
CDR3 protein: CASSQVRAGAGTQYF
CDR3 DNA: TGTGCCAGCAGCCAGGTTCGGGCGGGAGCGGGTACGCAGTATTTT

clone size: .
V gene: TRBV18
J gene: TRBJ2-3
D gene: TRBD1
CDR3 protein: CASVGQGHTDTQYF
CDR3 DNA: TGTGCCAGCGTGGGACAGGGGCATACAGATACGCAGTATTTT

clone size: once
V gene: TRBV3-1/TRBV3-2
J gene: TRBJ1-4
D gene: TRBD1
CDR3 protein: CASSPTRQGWDENLFF
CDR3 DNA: TGTGCCAGCAGCCCCACCCGACAGGGATGGGATGAAAACCTGTTTTTT

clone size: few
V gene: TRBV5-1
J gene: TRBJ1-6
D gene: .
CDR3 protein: CASREGTDSPLHF
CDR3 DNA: TGCGCCAGCAGGGAAGGGACGGATTCACCCCTCCACTTT

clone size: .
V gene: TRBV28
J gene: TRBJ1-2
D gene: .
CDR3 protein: CASSTTGSNYGYTF
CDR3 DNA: TGTGCCAGCAGCACCACAGGCTCCAACTATGGCTACACCTTC

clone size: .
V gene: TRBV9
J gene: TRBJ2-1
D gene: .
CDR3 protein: CASSRQGGFEQFF
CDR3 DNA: TGTGCCAGCAGCCGCCAGGGGGGGTTTGAGCAGTTCTTC

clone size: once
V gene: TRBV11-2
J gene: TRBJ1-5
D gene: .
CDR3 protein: CASSLGVLGSQPQHF
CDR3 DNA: TGTGCCAGCAGCTTAGGGGTTTTAGGGTCCCAGCCCCAGCATTTT

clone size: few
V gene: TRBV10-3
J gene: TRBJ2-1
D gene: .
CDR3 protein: CAISEASYEQFF
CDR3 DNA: TGTGCCATCAGTGAGGCTAGCTATGAGCAGTTCTTC

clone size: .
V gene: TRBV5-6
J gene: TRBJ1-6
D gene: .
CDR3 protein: CASTVAGHAYNSPLHF
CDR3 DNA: TGTGCCAGCACGGTCGCCGGGCATGCCTATAATTCACCCCTCCACTTT

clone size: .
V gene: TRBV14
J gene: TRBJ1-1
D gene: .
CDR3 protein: CASSEQESTEAFF
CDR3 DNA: TGTGCCAGCAGCGAACAGGAGTCCACTGAAGCTTTCTTT

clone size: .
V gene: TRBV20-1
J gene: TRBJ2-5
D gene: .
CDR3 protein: CSAGWETQYF
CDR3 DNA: TGCAGTGCCGGGTGGGAGACCCAGTACTTC

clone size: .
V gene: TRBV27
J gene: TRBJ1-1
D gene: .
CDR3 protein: CASSLYFGGLNTEAFF
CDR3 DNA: TGTGCCAGCAGTCTCTACTTCGGGGGCTTGAACACTGAAGCTTTCTTT

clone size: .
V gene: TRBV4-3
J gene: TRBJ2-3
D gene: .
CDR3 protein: CASSQVVGKGGTQYF
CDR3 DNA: TGCGCCAGCAGCCAAGTTGTAGGGAAGGGGGGTACGCAGTATTTT

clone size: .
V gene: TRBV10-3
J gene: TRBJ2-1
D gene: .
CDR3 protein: CAISSQVTGNNEQFF
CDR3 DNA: TGTGCCATCAGTTCACAGGTGACCGGGAACAATGAGCAGTTCTTC

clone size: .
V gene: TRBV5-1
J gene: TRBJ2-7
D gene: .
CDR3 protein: CASSLVEGAYEQYF
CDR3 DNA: TGCGCCAGCAGCTTGGTTGAGGGAGCCTACGAGCAGTACTTC

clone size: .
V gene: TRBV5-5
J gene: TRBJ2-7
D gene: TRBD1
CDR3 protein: CASSQAGQGYEQYF
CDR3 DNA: TGTGCCAGCAGCCAAGCGGGACAGGGCTACGAGCAGTACTTC

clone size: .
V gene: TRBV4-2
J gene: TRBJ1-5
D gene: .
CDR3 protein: CASSQESRAQPQHF
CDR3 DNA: TGTGCCAGCAGCCAAGAAAGCCGGGCTCAGCCCCAGCATTTT

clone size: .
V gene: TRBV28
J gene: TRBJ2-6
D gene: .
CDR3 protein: CASRWRRSSGANVLTF
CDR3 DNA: TGTGCCAGCAGGTGGAGGCGCAGCTCTGGGGCCAACGTCCTGACTTTC

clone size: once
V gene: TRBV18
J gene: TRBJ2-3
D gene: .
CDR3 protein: CASSQYRTEGTDTQYF
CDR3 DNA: TGTGCCAGCTCACAATATCGGACGGAAGGGACAGATACGCAGTATTTT

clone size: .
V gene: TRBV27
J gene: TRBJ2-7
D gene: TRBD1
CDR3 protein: CASSFGTGGNYEQYF
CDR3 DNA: TGTGCCAGCAGTTTTGGGACAGGGGGTAATTACGAGCAGTACTTC

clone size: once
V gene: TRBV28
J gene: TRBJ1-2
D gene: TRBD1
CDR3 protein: CASSSFDRGLSGYTF
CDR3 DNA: TGTGCCAGCAGTTCCTTCGACAGGGGGCTTAGTGGCTACACCTTC

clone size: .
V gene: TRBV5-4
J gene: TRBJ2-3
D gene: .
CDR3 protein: CASTTRGFETDTQYF
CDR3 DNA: TGTGCCAGCACGACCCGGGGATTTGAGACAGATACGCAGTATTTT

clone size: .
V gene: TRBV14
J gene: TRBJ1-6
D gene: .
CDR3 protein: CASSQLGLAANSPLHF
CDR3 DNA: TGTGCCAGCAGCCAATTAGGACTCGCCGCAAATTCACCCCTCCACTTT

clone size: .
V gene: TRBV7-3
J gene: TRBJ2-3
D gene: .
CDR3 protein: CASSLTGTTDTQYF
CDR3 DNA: TGTGCCAGCAGCTTAACCGGGACGACAGATACGCAGTATTTT

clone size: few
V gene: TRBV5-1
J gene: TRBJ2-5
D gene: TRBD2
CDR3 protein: CASSTLASQQETQYF
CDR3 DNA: TGCGCCAGCAGCACACTAGCGAGCCAACAAGAGACCCAGTACTTC

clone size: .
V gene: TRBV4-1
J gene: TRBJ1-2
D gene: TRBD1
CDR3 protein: CASSHREGARGYTF
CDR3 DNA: TGCGCCAGCAGCCACCGGGAGGGGGCGCGTGGCTACACCTTC

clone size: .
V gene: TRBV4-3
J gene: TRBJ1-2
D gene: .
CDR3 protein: CASSQETGFRGYTF
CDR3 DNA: TGCGCCAGCAGCCAAGAAACGGGGTTTAGGGGCTACACCTTC

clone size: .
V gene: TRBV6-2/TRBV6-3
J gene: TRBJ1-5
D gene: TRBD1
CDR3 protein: CASSPPGQGLPQHF
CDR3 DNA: TGTGCCAGCAGCCCTCCGGGACAGGGTTTACCCCAGCATTTT

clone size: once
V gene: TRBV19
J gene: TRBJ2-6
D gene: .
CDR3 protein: CASSQYRSGANVLTF
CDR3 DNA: TGTGCCAGTAGCCAATACAGGAGCGGGGCCAACGTCCTGACTTTC

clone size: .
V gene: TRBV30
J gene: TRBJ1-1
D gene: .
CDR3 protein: CAWSLGHSGNTEAFF
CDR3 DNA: TGTGCCTGGAGTCTGGGACACTCGGGGAACACTGAAGCTTTCTTT

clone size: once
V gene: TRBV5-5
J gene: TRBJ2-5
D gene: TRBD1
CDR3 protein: CASSPRDRAYRGETQYF
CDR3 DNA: TGTGCCAGCAGCCCCCGGGACAGGGCGTACCGAGGGGAGACCCAGTACTTC

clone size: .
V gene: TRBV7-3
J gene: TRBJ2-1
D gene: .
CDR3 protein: CASSARDSYNEQFF
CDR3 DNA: TGTGCCAGCAGCGCTCGGGACTCTTACAATGAGCAGTTCTTC

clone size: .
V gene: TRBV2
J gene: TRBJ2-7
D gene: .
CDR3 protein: CASGGEQYF
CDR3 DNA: TGTGCCAGCGGCGGGGAGCAGTACTTC

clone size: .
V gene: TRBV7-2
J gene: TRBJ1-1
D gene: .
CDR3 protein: CASSLSGYTEAFF
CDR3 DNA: TGTGCCAGCAGCTTATCAGGTTACACTGAAGCTTTCTTT

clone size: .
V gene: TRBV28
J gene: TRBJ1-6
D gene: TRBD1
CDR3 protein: CASSSWTGGNSPLHF
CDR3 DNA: TGTGCCAGCAGTTCATGGACAGGGGGCAATTCACCCCTCCACTTT

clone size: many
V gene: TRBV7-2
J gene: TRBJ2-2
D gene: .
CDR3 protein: CASSPSTGELFF
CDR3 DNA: TGTGCCAGCAGCCCCAGCACCGGGGAGCTGTTTTTT

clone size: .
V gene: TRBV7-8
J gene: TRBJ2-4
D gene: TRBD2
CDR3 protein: CASSFAAGGSKNIQYF
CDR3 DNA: TGTGCCAGCAGCTTTGCAGCGGGAGGGTCCAAAAACATTCAGTACTTC

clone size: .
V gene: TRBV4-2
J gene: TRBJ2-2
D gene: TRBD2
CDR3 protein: CASSQASGGTGELFF
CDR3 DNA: TGTGCCAGCAGCCAAGCTAGCGGAGGAACCGGGGAGCTGTTTTTT

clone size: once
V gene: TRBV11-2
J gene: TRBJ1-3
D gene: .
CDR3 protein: CASSLFSSGNTIYF
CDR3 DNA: TGTGCCAGCAGCTTATTCAGCTCTGGAAACACCATATATTTT

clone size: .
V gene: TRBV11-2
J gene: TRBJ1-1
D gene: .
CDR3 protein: CASSLDPALNTEAFF
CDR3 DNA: TGTGCCAGCAGCTTAGATCCAGCCCTGAACACTGAAGCTTTCTTT

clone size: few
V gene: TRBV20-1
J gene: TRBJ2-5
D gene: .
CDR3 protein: CSARADWAEYF
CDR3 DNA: TGCAGTGCTAGGGCTGACTGGGCGGAGTACTTC

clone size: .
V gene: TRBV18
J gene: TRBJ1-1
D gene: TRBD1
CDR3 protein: CASSPQGAAEAFF
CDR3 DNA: TGTGCCAGCTCACCCCAGGGGGCAGCCGAAGCTTTCTTT

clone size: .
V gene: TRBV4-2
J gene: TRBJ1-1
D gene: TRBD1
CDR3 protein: CASSQPGLRGRNTEAFF
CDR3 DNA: TGTGCCAGCAGCCAACCGGGGCTAAGGGGGCGTAACACTGAAGCTTTCTTT

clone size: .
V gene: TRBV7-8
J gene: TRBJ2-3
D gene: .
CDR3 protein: CASSLGTDTQYF
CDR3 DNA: TGTGCCAGCAGCTTGGGGACAGATACGCAGTATTTT

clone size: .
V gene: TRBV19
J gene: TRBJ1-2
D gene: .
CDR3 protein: CASSMWNRLNYGYTF
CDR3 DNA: TGTGCCAGTAGTATGTGGAACAGACTTAACTATGGCTACACCTTC

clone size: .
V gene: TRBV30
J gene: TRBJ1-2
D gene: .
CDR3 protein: CAWKGPTNYGYTF
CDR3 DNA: TGTGCCTGGAAGGGACCCACTAACTATGGCTACACCTTC

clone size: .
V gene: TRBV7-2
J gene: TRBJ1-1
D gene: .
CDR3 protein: CASSFLRVNTEAFF
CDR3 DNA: TGTGCCAGCAGCTTCCTCAGGGTAAACACTGAAGCTTTCTTT

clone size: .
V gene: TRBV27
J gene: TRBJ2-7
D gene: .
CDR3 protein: CASSFPGAYEQYF
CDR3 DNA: TGTGCCAGCAGTTTCCCAGGGGCCTACGAGCAGTACTTC

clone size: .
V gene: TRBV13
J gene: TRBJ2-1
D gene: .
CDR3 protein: CASSSGVDNEQFF
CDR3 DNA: TGTGCCAGCAGCTCGGGAGTTGACAATGAGCAGTTCTTC

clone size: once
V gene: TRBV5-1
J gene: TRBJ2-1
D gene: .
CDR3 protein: CASSLASLNEQFF
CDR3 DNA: TGCGCCAGCAGCTTGGCCTCATTGAATGAGCAGTTCTTC

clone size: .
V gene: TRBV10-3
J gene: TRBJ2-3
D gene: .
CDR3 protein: CAISESRAVTDTQYF
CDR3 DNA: TGTGCCATCAGTGAGTCGCGGGCAGTCACAGATACGCAGTATTTT

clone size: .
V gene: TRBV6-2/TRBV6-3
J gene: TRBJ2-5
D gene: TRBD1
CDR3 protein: CASSIAGGSQGTQYF
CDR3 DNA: TGTGCCAGCAGCATCGCAGGGGGTTCCCAAGGGACCCAGTACTTC